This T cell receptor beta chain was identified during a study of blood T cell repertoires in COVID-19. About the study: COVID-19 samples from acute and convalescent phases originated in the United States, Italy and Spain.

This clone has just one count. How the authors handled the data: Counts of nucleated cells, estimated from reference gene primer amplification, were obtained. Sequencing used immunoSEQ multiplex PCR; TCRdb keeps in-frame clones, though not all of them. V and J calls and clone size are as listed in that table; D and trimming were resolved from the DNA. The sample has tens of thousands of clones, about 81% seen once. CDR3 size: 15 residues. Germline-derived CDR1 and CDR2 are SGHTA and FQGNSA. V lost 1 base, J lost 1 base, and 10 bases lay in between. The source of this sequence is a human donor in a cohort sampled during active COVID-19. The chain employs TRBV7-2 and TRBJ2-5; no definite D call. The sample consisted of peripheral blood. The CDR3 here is CASSLVEWAQETQYF. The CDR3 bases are TGTGCCAGCAGCTTAGTAGAGTGGGCCCAAGAGACCCAGTACTTC. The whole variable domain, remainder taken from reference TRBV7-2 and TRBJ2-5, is GAGVSQSPSNKVTEKGKDVELRCDPISGHTALYWYRQSLGQGLEFLIYFQGNSAPDKSGLPSDRFSAERTGGSVSTLTIQRTQQEDSAVYLCASSLVEWAQETQYFGPGTRLLVL.